This entry is about one T cell receptor beta chain. This sample stems from a study of blood T cell repertoires in COVID-19. Study-wide background: T cells, B-cell-depleted T cells, or PBMCs provided the cDNA or gDNA that served as material.

In the original analysis: Reference gene primer amplification yielded estimated nucleated cell counts. Libraries were prepared by immunoSEQ multiplex PCR; TCRdb keeps only in-frame clonotypes and omits some of them. From that table come the V and J calls and clone size; the DNA was used to work out D and trimming. This sample has over 80,000 clones; 87% occur once, and the top ten carry about 20%. This CDR3 spans 13 amino acids. The V and J ends lost 5 bases and 8 bases respectively, with 15 bases between them. This clonotype was obtained from a human donor in a cohort sampled during active COVID-19. Source material: peripheral blood. This rearrangement joins TRBV12-3 or TRBV12-4 to TRBJ1-1, with D unresolved. The CDR3 nucleotides are TGTGCCAGCAGTAAAATGAGGAGGGTAGAAGCTTTCTTT. Protein product: CASSKMRRVEAFF.